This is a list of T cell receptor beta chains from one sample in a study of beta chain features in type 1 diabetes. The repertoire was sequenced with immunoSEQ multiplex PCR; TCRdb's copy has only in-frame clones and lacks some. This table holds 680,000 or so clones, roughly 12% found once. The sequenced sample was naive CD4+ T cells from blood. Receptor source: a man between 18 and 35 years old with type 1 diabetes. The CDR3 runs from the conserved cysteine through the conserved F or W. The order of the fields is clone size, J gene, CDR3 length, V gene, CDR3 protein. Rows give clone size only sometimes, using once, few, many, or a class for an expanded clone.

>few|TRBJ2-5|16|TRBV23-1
CASSQSASGDQETQYF
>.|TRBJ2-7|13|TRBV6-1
CATSRDNPYEQYF
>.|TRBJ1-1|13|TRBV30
CASSSGANTEAFF
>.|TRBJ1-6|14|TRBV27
CASSTPEYNSPLHF
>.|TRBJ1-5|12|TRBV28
CASSQGNQPQHF
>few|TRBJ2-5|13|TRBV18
CASRIAEGETQYF
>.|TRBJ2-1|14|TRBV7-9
CASSPTGTRNEQFF
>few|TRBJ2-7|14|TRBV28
CASSSPGRRYEQYF
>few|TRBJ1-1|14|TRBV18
CASSPSGWNTEAFF
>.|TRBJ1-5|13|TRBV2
CAINRGLNQPQHF
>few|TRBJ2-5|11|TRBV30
CAWSVREAQYF
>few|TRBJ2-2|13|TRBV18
CASSPANTGELFF
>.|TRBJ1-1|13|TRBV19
CASSIETGTEAFF
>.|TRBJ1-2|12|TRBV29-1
CSVDQGSWGYTF
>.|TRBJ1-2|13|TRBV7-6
CASSSTGNYGYTF
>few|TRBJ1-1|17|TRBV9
CASSVEGGSRLNTEAFF
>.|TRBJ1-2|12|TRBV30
CAWKGQGKGYTF
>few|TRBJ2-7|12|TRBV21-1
CASSTMNYEQYF
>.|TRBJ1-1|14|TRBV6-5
CASSYEMTNTEAFF
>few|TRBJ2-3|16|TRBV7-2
CASSLGAGPWTDTQYF
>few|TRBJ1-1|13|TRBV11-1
CASTQNLRGEAFF
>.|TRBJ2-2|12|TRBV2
CASSEGPGELFF
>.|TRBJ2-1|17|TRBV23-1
CASSQVPARKVYNEQFF
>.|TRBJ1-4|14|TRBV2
CASSVKATNEKLFF
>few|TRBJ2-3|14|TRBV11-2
CASSSGSGSNTQYF
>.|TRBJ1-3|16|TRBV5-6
CASSLEHRGDGNTIYF
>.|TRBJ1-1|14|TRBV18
CASSPTGENTEAFF
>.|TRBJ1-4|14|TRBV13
CASSLTGSGEKLFF
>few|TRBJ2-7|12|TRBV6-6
CASSYSSSEQYF
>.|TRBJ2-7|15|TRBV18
CASSSTGVGPYEQYF
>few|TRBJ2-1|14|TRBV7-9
CASSLRDGDNEQFF
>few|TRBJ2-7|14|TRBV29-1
CSVEAGRPLGEQYF
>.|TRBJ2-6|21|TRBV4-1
CASSQDRTANSKKRGANVLTF
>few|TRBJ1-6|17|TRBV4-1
CASSQVGEQGASSPLHF
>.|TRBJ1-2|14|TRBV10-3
CAISGNLQGTGYTF
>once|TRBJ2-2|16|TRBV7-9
CASSPPGTSNTGELFF